Shown below are 19 T cell receptor beta chains from a single sample sequenced in a study of vaccination and CD4 T cells after COVID-19. Cultured CD4+ T cell DNA underwent sequencing with the Oncomine TCR Beta short-read assay. TCRdb reprocessed the PCR reads via MiXCR and lists one record per CDR3 protein. The sample includes roughly 7,600 distinct CDR3 sequences, 65% to 75% seen only once; the top ten take roughly 20%. No antigen has been assigned to these receptors. Treatment in this sample: roughly 11-day PBMC culture with coronavirus spike peptide pools or control peptides (ViraFEST assay). The sequenced sample was cultured CD4+ T cells from blood, obtained after SARS-CoV-2 vaccination. The receptors here all came from a human donor with COVID-19.

This chain joins TRBV27 and TRBJ2-2; perhaps TRBD2 as D (6 bases). The CDR3 is 14 residues long. Germline V lookup: CDR1 MNHEY, CDR2 SMNVEV (reference sequence). V dropped 8 bases and J dropped 2 bases, with 12 bases sitting between them. DNA for the CDR3: TGTGCCAGCGGGATAGCGGCAAACACCGGGGAGCTGTTTTTT. Translation: CASGIAANTGELFF.

The chain links TRBV15 to TRBJ2-7; the match to TRBD2 covers 9 bases. Per the germline V gene, CDR1 is LNHNV and CDR2 is YYDKDF (reference sequence). The CDR3 is 15 residues long. Germline trimming cut 1 base from V and 2 bases from J; bases unmatched to any gene: 3. CDR3 loop: CATSRVAGGPYEQYF. Here the CDR3 DNA reads TGTGCCACCAGCAGAGTGGCGGGGGGGCCCTACGAGCAGTACTTC.

The chain carries TRBV7-2 and TRBJ1-2, with a possible D match to TRBD1 (5 bases). This CDR3 has 13 residues. Germline V gene lookup returns CDR1 SGHTA and CDR2 FQGNSA. V lost 5 bases and J lost 4, with 11 bases in between. CDR3 in amino acids: CASSPGVGYGYTF. CDR3 DNA: TGTGCCAGCAGCCCGGGGGTGGGCTATGGCTACACCTTC. Full variable domain (missing parts from reference TRBV7-2 and TRBJ1-2): GAGVSQSPSNKVTEKGKDVELRCDPISGHTALYWYRQSLGQGLEFLIYFQGNSAPDKSGLPSDRFSAERTGGSVSTLTIQRTQQEDSAVYLCASSPGVGYGYTFGSGTRLTVV.

This clonotype was counted only a few times. CDR3 region: CSAYKGVITTSSYEQYF. Here the CDR3 DNA reads TGCAGTGCCTATAAAGGGGTGATAACCACCAGCTCCTACGAGCAGTACTTC. The J gene is TRBJ2-7, the V gene TRBV20-1; a weak D match, TRBD1 (5 bases). V was pared by 6 bases and J by 0 bases, with 24 bases between. The germline V gene has CDR1 DFQATT and CDR2 SNEGSKA (reference sequence). The length of the CDR3 is 17 residues.

The rearrangement links TRBV6-2 or TRBV6-3 to TRBJ1-1, with D possibly being TRBD1 (6 bases). The CDR3 is 15 residues long. The V gene lost 6 bases and the J gene lost 1 base, with 15 bases spanning the gap. Looked up from germline, CDR1 is MNHEY and CDR2 is SVGEGT. This CDR3 is CASSPRTASNTEAFF. In DNA, the CDR3 is TGTGCCAGCAGCCCTCGGACAGCCTCGAACACTGAAGCTTTCTTT.

This chain links TRBV15 with TRBJ1-2; no reliable D call. CDR1 is LNHNV and CDR2 is YYDKDF in the germline V gene (reference sequence). The CDR3 consists of 14 residues. V was clipped by 3 bases and J by 3 bases, with 11 bases between them. The CDR3 region is CATSRGGNDYGYTF. In DNA, the CDR3 is TGTGCCACCAGCAGGGGCGGTAATGACTATGGCTACACCTTC.

This clonotype was counted a few times. V gene TRBV15 combines with J gene TRBJ2-5, with D maybe TRBD2 (6 bases). This CDR3 comprises 15 residues. Trimming pared 0 bases from V and 1 base from J, leaving 9 bases between. Germline V gene lookup returns CDR1 LNHNV and CDR2 YYDKDF (reference sequence). The CDR3 reads CATSRDLGGQETQYF. CDR3 sequence (DNA): TGTGCCACCAGCAGAGATTTGGGGGGCCAAGAGACCCAGTACTTC.

The chain is built from TRBV19 and TRBJ1-6, with D possibly TRBD1 on 5 matching bases. The germline V gene has CDR1 LNHDA and CDR2 SQIVND (reference sequence). V lost 5 bases and J 5 bases, leaving 10 bases between the germline ends. CDR3 size: 14 residues. Here the CDR3 reads CASSDRPNNSPLHF. DNA of the CDR3: TGTGCCAGTAGTGACAGACCGAATAATTCACCCCTCCACTTT.

V and J are TRBV7-6 and TRBJ2-3; 9 bases line up with TRBD1. V was pared by 1 base and J by 2 bases, with 1 base of the junction left unmatched. The germline gives CDR1 SGHVS, CDR2 FNYEAQ. CDR3 length equals 15 residues. The CDR3 region has the DNA TGTGCCAGCAGCTTAGGGGACAGGGACACAGATACGCAGTATTTT. It yields the protein CASSLGDRDTDTQYF.

The rearrangement uses TRBV29-1 and TRBJ1-4; D perhaps matches TRBD1 (5 bases). V was trimmed by 6 bases and J by 8 bases, leaving 13 bases between them. The CDR3 sequence is 12 residues long. Germline values: CDR1 SQVTM, CDR2 ANQGSEA. CDR3 protein: CSVGGKGEKLFF. CDR3 bases: TGCAGCGTGGGGGGGAAAGGGGAAAAACTGTTTTTT.

This clonotype has a handful of counts. The V call is TRBV20-1, the J call TRBJ2-5, with 8 nucleotides matching TRBD2. The CDR3 contains 16 residues. Germline V CDR1 and CDR2: DFQATT, SNEGSKA (reference sequence). V dropped 2 bases and J dropped 5; count of bases not matched to a gene: 13. CDR3 sequence: CSARSLLAANAETQYF. CDR3 in DNA: TGCAGTGCTAGATCCTTACTAGCGGCGAATGCCGAGACCCAGTACTTC.

This clonotype was found once. The J gene is TRBJ2-7, the V gene TRBV6-1, with 9 bases that match TRBD1. The J segment lost 4 bases and the V segment lost 10 bases, leaving 11 bases of the junction unmatched. This CDR3 is 14 amino acids long. The germline V gene has CDR1 MNHNS and CDR2 SASEGT. CDR3 bases: TGTGCCACCGACCTCGGACAGGGGACTTACGAGCAGTACTTC. This encodes CATDLGQGTYEQYF.

This sequence joins TRBV7-2 and TRBJ2-7; perhaps TRBD1 as D (6 bases). Germline V CDR1 and CDR2: SGHTA, FQGNSA. The CDR3 extends over 13 amino acids. V dropped 0 bases and J dropped 7 bases, with 10 bases sitting between them. In DNA, the CDR3 is TGTGCCAGCAGCTTAGCACCCGGACAGGAGCAGTACTTC. It specifies CASSLAPGQEQYF.

This CDR3 reads CASSLGGFNTEAFF. Here the CDR3 DNA reads TGTGCCAGCAGCTTAGGCGGGTTCAACACTGAAGCTTTCTTT. The chain uses TRBV7-8 and TRBJ1-1; D gene uncertain. Trimming left V 1 base short and J 2 bases short, with 8 bases between. The germline CDR1 and CDR2 sequences are SGHVS and FQNEAQ. The CDR3 sequence is 14 residues long.

V usage is TRBV5-1 and J usage is TRBJ2-3; possibly TRBD1 for D (6 bases). CDR1 and CDR2 (germline): SGHRS, YFSETQ. This CDR3 is 12 amino acids long. Between the trimmed V and J ends, which lost 4 bases and 10 bases, there was a span of 13 bases. CDR3 bases: TGCGCCAGCAGCCTGGACAGTCCAGCGCAGTATTTT. Amino acids: CASSLDSPAQYF.

In this sample, this clonotype turned up once. The genes are TRBV12-5 and TRBJ1-2, with D possibly TRBD1 on 5 matching bases. The CDR3 loop spans 13 amino acids. Germline V lookup: CDR1 LGHNT, CDR2 FRNRAP. V shed 0 bases and J shed 5 bases, with 7 bases lying between them. The CDR3 DNA follows: TGTGCTAGTGGTTTGGTACCAGGGTATGGCTACACCTTC. This codes for CASGLVPGYGYTF. The full variable domain, in which reference TRBV12-5 and TRBJ1-2 provide the parts outside the CDR3, is DARVTQTPRHKVTEMGQEVTMRCQPILGHNTVFWYRQTMMQGLELLAYFRNRAPLDDSGMPKDRFSAEMPDATLATLKIQPSEPRDSAVYFCASGLVPGYGYTFGSGTRLTVV.

Relative to its sample, this clonotype is medium-sized. The gene calls are TRBV7-9 and TRBJ1-5, with 11 bases lining up with TRBD1. Trimming cost V 3 bases and J 3 bases; bases outside gene matches: 4. Germline V gene sequence: CDR1 SEHNR, CDR2 FQNEAQ (reference sequence). The CDR3 consists of 16 residues. The CDR3 coding sequence is TGTGCCAGCAGCTTGGGGACAGGGGGACTCAATCAGCCCCAGCATTTT. This gives the protein CASSLGTGGLNQPQHF.

This sequence joins TRBV25-1 and TRBJ1-2, with D maybe TRBD1 (6 bases). Trimming took off 1 base at V and 7 bases at J, with 13 bases between the two ends. This CDR3 has 14 residues. Germline assignment: CDR1 MGHDK and CDR2 SYGVNS. CDR3 protein: CASSESGGPIGYTF. In nucleotides, the CDR3 is TGTGCCAGCAGTGAATCCGGGGGGCCTATTGGCTACACCTTC.

The chain carries TRBV20-1 and TRBJ1-1; D not certain. The germline gives CDR1 DFQATT, CDR2 SNEGSKA (reference sequence). The CDR3 spans 12 residues. V was clipped by 5 bases and J by 8 bases, with 15 bases between them. CDR3 amino acids: CSAFDNTQEAFF. The CDR3, as DNA: TGCAGTGCTTTCGACAATACCCAAGAAGCTTTCTTT.